This paragraph reports one T cell receptor (beta chain). The antigen remains undetermined. The data stem from a study of read filtering for tumor transcriptome and immune sequencing. Study context: Mean patient age was about 66 years, range roughly 40 to 80; some 17 male, more than 11 female. After DNase treatment, RNA was made into whole-transcriptome libraries. Study-level points and caveats: This fraction held mixed bone marrow immune cells after CD138-negative sorting.

Molecular barcoded adaptors covering alpha/delta and beta/gamma chains were used on 400 to 450 ng RNA. TCRdb reprocessed the reads with MiXCR, giving one entry per CDR3 protein. The profile shows about 14,000 distinct CDR3 sequences, 20% of them singletons. V shed 4 bases, J shed 5 bases, and the junction held 8 bases outside the gene matches. Germline loops: CDR1 MNHEY, CDR2 SVGAGI. The CDR3 is made up of 15 amino acids. The chain uses TRBV6-5 and TRBJ1-1; 9 bases line up with TRBD1. Sequenced sample: a population of CD138-negative cells sorted from bone marrow. This receptor was identified in a donor aged 40 or over with multiple myeloma. The CDR3 DNA reads as TGTGCCAGCAGTTCGAAGACAGGGGGGGGGACTGAAGCTTTCTTT. Residues: CASSSKTGGGTEAFF.